The 18 T cell receptor beta chains reported below all come from one sample, sequenced in a study of blood T cell repertoires in COVID-19. TCRdb's table, derived via immunoSEQ multiplex PCR, lists solely in-frame clones and lacks some. The sample carries around 30,000 clones, 80% to 90% recorded once. Sequencing was carried out using peripheral blood. These receptors all stem from a human donor in a cohort sampled during active COVID-19.

Only a few counts were recorded for this clone. The gene calls are TRBV19 and TRBJ2-1, with 9 bases lining up with TRBD1. The CDR3 sequence is 15 residues long. Unmatched junction bases numbered 6, after V lost 6 bases and J lost 3 bases. Germline CDR1 reads LNHDA; CDR2 reads SQIVND (reference sequence). This CDR3 is CASSQQGASYNEQFF. CDR3 coding DNA: TGTGCCAGTAGCCAACAGGGGGCTAGCTACAATGAGCAGTTCTTC.

The chain combines TRBV16 with TRBJ1-2; D gene ambiguous. The germline gives CDR1 KGHSY, CDR2 FQNENV. This CDR3 contains 14 residues. The V gene lost 0 bases and the J gene lost 7 bases, with 12 bases spanning the gap. The CDR3 loop is CASSQSIREFGYTF. CDR3 nucleotides: TGTGCCAGCAGCCAATCGATTCGTGAGTTTGGCTACACCTTC.

CDR3 in amino acids: CASSLVPGGATGELFF. The CDR3 bases are TGCGCCAGCAGCTTGGTTCCGGGGGGGGCCACCGGGGAGCTGTTTTTT. The chain combines TRBV5-1 with TRBJ2-2; TRBD2 agrees at 8 bases. With V trimmed by 0 bases and J by 4 bases, 5 bases remained unmatched. CDR3 length equals 16 residues. Germline values: CDR1 SGHRS, CDR2 YFSETQ.

The gene calls are TRBV10-2 and TRBJ2-4; possibly TRBD1 for D (6 bases). The germline CDR1 and CDR2 sequences are WSHSY and SAAADI. The CDR3 contains 12 residues. The V and J ends lost 8 bases and 5 bases respectively, with 10 bases between them. The CDR3 protein is CASGTRENIQYF. The CDR3 nucleotides read TGCGCCAGCGGGACAAGGGAAAACATTCAGTACTTC.

The V gene is TRBV5-1, the J gene TRBJ1-5; D ambiguous. The CDR3 extends over 14 amino acids. The germline gives CDR1 SGHRS, CDR2 YFSETQ. Trimming removed 4 bases at V and 0 bases at J, with 8 bases between. Here the CDR3 DNA reads TGCGCCAGCAGCCCTCTAGGTAGCAATCAGCCCCAGCATTTT. Translation gives CASSPLGSNQPQHF.

The chain recombines TRBV6-2 or TRBV6-3 with TRBJ1-5, with 7 bases identical to TRBD1. V lost 6 bases to trimming and J lost 0 bases; unmatched junction nucleotides: 5. Germline CDR1 is MNHEY and CDR2 is SVGEGT. The CDR3 runs 15 residues. CDR3 region: CASSHNRGSNQPQHF. The CDR3 bases are TGTGCCAGCAGCCACAACAGGGGTAGCAATCAGCCCCAGCATTTT.

This sequence joins TRBV7-3 and TRBJ2-1, with a tentative D call TRBD2 (6 bases). Trimming left V 1 base short and J 7 bases short, with 11 bases between. Germline V CDR1 and CDR2: SGHTA, FQGTGA. The CDR3 consists of 14 residues. The CDR3 DNA reads as TGTGCCAGCAGCTTAAGGGGGGAGGTGAATGAGCAGTTCTTC. This encodes CASSLRGEVNEQFF. The whole variable domain, filled in from reference TRBV7-3 and TRBJ2-1, reads GAGVSQTPSNKVTEKGKYVELRCDPISGHTALYWYRQSLGQGPEFLIYFQGTGAADDSGLPNDRFFAVRPEGSVSTLKIQRTERGDSAVYLCASSLRGEVNEQFFGPGTRLTVL.

The genes are TRBV7-9 and TRBJ2-2, with 10 bases matching TRBD1. CDR1 SEHNR and CDR2 FQNEAQ come from the germline V gene (reference sequence). CDR3 length: 14 residues. Trimming cost V 6 bases and J 8 bases; bases outside gene matches: 6. The CDR3 sequence: CASRTGQGIGELFF. The CDR3 DNA is TGTGCCAGCAGAACGGGACAGGGGATAGGGGAGCTGTTTTTT.

This clone was seen a handful of times. The chain combines TRBV7-2 with TRBJ2-7; 11 nucleotides agree with TRBD2. This CDR3 spans 17 amino acids. Germline V gene data show CDR1 as SGHTA and CDR2 as FQGNSA. V shed 3 bases, J shed 5 bases, and the junction held 12 bases outside the gene matches. In nucleotides, the CDR3 is TGTGCCAGCAGCTTCCCCGATACTCTAGCGGGGGGCGACGAGCAGTACTTC. Protein product: CASSFPDTLAGGDEQYF.

The chain is built from TRBV11-3 and TRBJ2-3; 9 bases match TRBD2. This CDR3 spans 18 amino acids. Per germline, CDR1 SGHNT and CDR2 YENEEA. Losses at the gene ends were 1 base for V and 1 base for J; bases not matched to a gene: 9. The CDR3 DNA follows: TGTGCCAGCAGCTTAGGGGGTACGGCTAGCGGGGGCACAGATACGCAGTATTTT. Its translation: CASSLGGTASGGTDTQYF. Based on the CDR3 plus reference TRBV11-3 and TRBJ2-3, the full variable domain is EAGVVQSPRYKIIEKKQPVAFWCNPISGHNTLYWYLQNLGQGPELLIRYENEEAVDDSQLPKDRFSAERLKGVDSTLKIQPAELGDSAVYLCASSLGGTASGGTDTQYFGPGTRLTVL.

This rearrangement joins TRBV5-1 to TRBJ1-1; 7 nucleotides line up with TRBD1. The CDR3 contains 14 residues. V shed 1 base and J 5 bases; nucleotides not matched to a gene: 5. The germline V gene has CDR1 SGHRS and CDR2 YFSETQ. This chain's CDR3 is CASSLQGVGTEAFF. In DNA, the CDR3 is TGCGCCAGCAGCTTGCAGGGGGTGGGAACTGAAGCTTTCTTT.

The chain couples TRBV24-1 to TRBJ2-3; 7 positions agree with TRBD1. V lost 2 bases and J lost 6; bases outside the gene matches: 7. Per the germline V gene, CDR1 is KGHDR and CDR2 is SFDVKD. This CDR3 is built from 15 residues. The CDR3 here is CATSDSRGRRDTQYF. The CDR3 DNA reads TGTGCCACCAGTGATTCAAGGGGGCGTAGGGATACGCAGTATTTT.

This clone has a handful of counts. The chain combines TRBV4-1 with TRBJ2-3; D is possibly TRBD1 (6 bases). CDR1 MGHRA and CDR2 YSYEKL come from the germline V gene. Trimming took off 3 bases at V and 2 bases at J, with 15 bases between the two ends. The CDR3 sequence is 16 residues long. The CDR3 coding sequence is TGCGCCAGCAGCCAGACAACAGGGAAGGACACAGATACGCAGTATTTT. This encodes CASSQTTGKDTDTQYF.

The CDR3 DNA follows: TGTGCCAGCAGCTTAGGGGAGTTTTCACCCCTCCACTTT. Translated: CASSLGEFSPLHF. The gene calls are TRBV7-2 and TRBJ1-6; D remains ambiguous. Trimming stripped 1 base from V and 9 bases from J, with 7 bases between. Germline V gives CDR1 SGHTA, CDR2 FQGNSA. The CDR3 sequence is 13 residues long. The whole variable domain, remainder taken from reference TRBV7-2 and TRBJ1-6, is GAGVSQSPSNKVTEKGKDVELRCDPISGHTALYWYRQSLGQGLEFLIYFQGNSAPDKSGLPSDRFSAERTGGSVSTLTIQRTQQEDSAVYLCASSLGEFSPLHFGNGTRLTVT.

The V call is TRBV18, the J call TRBJ2-3; a weak D match, TRBD1 (6 bases). V was shortened by 6 bases and J by 4 bases, with 17 bases between the two germline ends. CDR3 size: 15 residues. Per germline, CDR1 KGHSH and CDR2 LQKENI. The CDR3 reads CASSGTYTGSDTQYF. The CDR3 nucleotides read TGTGCCAGCTCCGGAACTTATACAGGGTCAGATACGCAGTATTTT.

This chain links TRBV7-6 with TRBJ2-2; D may be TRBD2 (6 bases). The CDR3 has 16 amino acids. Per germline, CDR1 SGHVS and CDR2 FNYEAQ. Trimming pared 5 bases from V and 2 bases from J, leaving 15 bases between. CDR3 coding DNA: TGTGCCAGCAGCCCGGCGGGGCAGACCAACACCGGGGAGCTGTTTTTT. Its translation is CASSPAGQTNTGELFF.

The CDR3 protein is CASSILASETQYF. The CDR3 DNA follows: TGTGCCAGCAGCATCTTAGCGTCGGAGACCCAGTACTTC. The chain carries TRBV11-2 and TRBJ2-5, with a tentative D call TRBD2 (5 bases). CDR1 SGHAT and CDR2 FQNNGV come from the germline V gene. The CDR3 has 13 residues. V was trimmed by 5 bases and J by 5 bases, leaving 12 bases between them.

The chain combines TRBV5-1 with TRBJ2-2; a possible D gene is TRBD1 (6 bases). Germline assignment: CDR1 SGHRS and CDR2 YFSETQ. CDR3 length equals 15 residues. V lost 4 bases and J 1 base, leaving 11 bases between the germline ends. CDR3 in amino acids: CASSLSTGNTGELFF. The CDR3 DNA is TGCGCCAGCAGCCTATCGACAGGGAACACCGGGGAGCTGTTTTTT.